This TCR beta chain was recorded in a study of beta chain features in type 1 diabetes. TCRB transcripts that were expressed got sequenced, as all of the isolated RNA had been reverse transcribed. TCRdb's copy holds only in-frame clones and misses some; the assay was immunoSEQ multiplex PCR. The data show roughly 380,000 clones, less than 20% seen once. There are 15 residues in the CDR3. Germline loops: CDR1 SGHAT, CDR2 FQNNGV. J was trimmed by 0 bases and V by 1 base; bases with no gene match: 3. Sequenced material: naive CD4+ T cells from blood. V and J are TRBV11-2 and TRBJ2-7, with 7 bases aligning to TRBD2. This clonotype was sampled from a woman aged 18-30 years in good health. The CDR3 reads CASSLGASGSYEQYF. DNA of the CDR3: TGTGCCAGCAGCTTAGGGGCTAGCGGCTCCTACGAGCAGTACTTC.